These T cell receptor beta chains were read from a single sample in a study of blood T cell repertoires in COVID-19. Using immunoSEQ multiplex PCR, the repertoire was profiled, and TCRdb retains in-frame clones only, with some absent. The data show about 150,000 clones, 80% to 90% seen once. The sequenced material came from peripheral blood. Receptors were obtained from a young man with COVID-19, enrolled during active disease. CDR3s include the opening cysteine and the closing phenylalanine or tryptophan. D genes are given only for firm matches. Rows give clone size only sometimes, using once, few, many, or a class for an expanded clone.

>TRBJ2-1|TRBV6-2/TRBV6-3|few|.
TGTGCCAGCAGTTACTTAGATGAGCAGTTCTTC
CASSYLDEQFF
>TRBJ2-7|TRBV28|.|.
TGTGCCAGCACCACTCGTTTGGGGCGACGGGGGGAGCAGTACTTC
CASTTRLGRRGEQYF
>TRBJ1-2|TRBV7-8|.|.
TGTGCCAGCAGCCAGCGGAACTATGGCTACACCTTC
CASSQRNYGYTF
>TRBJ1-1|TRBV3-1/TRBV3-2|once|TRBD1
TGTGCCAGCAGCCCAACACGACAGGGGACGAACACTGAAGCTTTCTTT
CASSPTRQGTNTEAFF
>TRBJ2-2|TRBV9|.|TRBD2
TGTGCCAGCAGCGTCCTCCCTAGCGGGAGTAGGAACACCGGGGAGCTGTTTTTT
CASSVLPSGSRNTGELFF
>TRBJ2-7|TRBV11-2|.|.
TGTGCCAGCAGCCGGGACTGGGGATCCTACGAGCAGTACTTC
CASSRDWGSYEQYF
>TRBJ2-7|TRBV5-1|once|TRBD2
TGCGCCAGCAGCGATCTAGCGGAGGTAACTTACGAGCAGTACTTC
CASSDLAEVTYEQYF
>TRBJ1-5|TRBV5-4|.|.
TGTGCCAGCAGCTTCTGGGGGCAGCGTGATCAGCCCCAGCATTTT
CASSFWGQRDQPQHF
>TRBJ2-5|TRBV15|.|TRBD2
TGTGCCACCAGCAGAGGCAGAGGACTAGCGGGAGAGACCCAGTACTTC
CATSRGRGLAGETQYF
>TRBJ2-7|TRBV27|.|.
TGTGCCAGCAGTTATTCCCCTCGGGGGGAGCAGTACTTC
CASSYSPRGEQYF
>TRBJ2-7|TRBV30|few|TRBD1
TGTGCCTGGAGACGTTTGTTCCGGGACAGGGAAGGCGAGCAGTACTTC
CAWRRLFRDREGEQYF
>TRBJ2-5|TRBV20-1|.|.
TGCAGTGCTAGTCGGGGAGGAGAAGAGACCCAGTACTTC
CSASRGGEETQYF
>TRBJ1-4|TRBV28|.|TRBD1
TGTGCCACCATTTTATCCCCCGGGGACAGGTTTATTGCAACTAATGAAAAACTGTTTTTT
CATILSPGDRFIATNEKLFF
>TRBJ2-5|TRBV11-2|.|.
TGTGCCAGCAGCTTAGAACAGACAAGTGGGACCCAGTACTTC
CASSLEQTSGTQYF
>TRBJ2-5|TRBV10-3|once|.
TGTGCCATCAGTGATTATGTGGGCCTCCCCCCCCAAGAGACCCAGTACTTC
CAISDYVGLPPQETQYF
>TRBJ2-3|TRBV3-1/TRBV3-2|.|TRBD1
TGTGCCAGCAGCCAGTGGGACAGGGCGGATGCAGATACGCAGTATTTT
CASSQWDRADADTQYF
>TRBJ1-2|TRBV12-3/TRBV12-4|.|.
TGTGCCAGCACCCGGGGGGGGAGGTATGGCTACACCTTC
CASTRGGRYGYTF
>TRBJ1-6|TRBV10-3|.|.
TGTGCCATCAGTGAGATCCCAGGTCTGGGCTCCTATAATTCACCCCTCCACTTT
CAISEIPGLGSYNSPLHF
>TRBJ1-2|TRBV29-1|.|TRBD1
TGCAGCGTCTTGGGAGACAGGGCTGCTTATGGCTACACCTTC
CSVLGDRAAYGYTF
>TRBJ2-2|TRBV6-4|.|.
TGTGCCAGCAGTGACCATAACACCGGGGAGCTGTTTTTT
CASSDHNTGELFF